Given below is one T cell receptor (beta chain) in context. Its antigen is as yet unknown. The length of the CDR3 is 14 residues. Germline V gene lookup returns CDR1 SGDLS and CDR2 YYNGEE. V dropped 3 bases and J dropped 6; count of bases not matched to a gene: 7. The data were taken from a study of T-cell reconstitution after alpha-beta-depleted transplantation in children. TCRbeta library preparation incorporated unique molecular identifiers. One entry per CDR3 protein results from TCRdb running MiXCR on the PCR reads. The top ten clones hold approximately 40% of a sample with about 27,000 distinct CDR3 sequences, 15% to 20% of them seen once. Overall study results and limits: The main origin of T-cell counts and diversity one year after transplant was newly produced T cells. Certain patients had high TCRbeta diversity at day 60, and it came from recipient T cells and thymic progenitors that survived. In patients about two months after transplant, alpha-beta T cells reportedly arose from several hundred expanded graft clones.

The chain is built from TRBV9 and TRBJ1-2; 8 bases are shared with TRBD1. The source was PBMCs, mostly from graft donor cells, collected 60 days after TCRalphabeta/CD19-depleted stem cell transplant. The TCR originated in a male patient aged 2-10 years who had a stem cell transplant for acute lymphoblastic leukemia, so the T cells may come from the graft donor. CDR3 in amino acids: CASSAHRGIHGYTF. CDR3 bases: TGTGCCAGCAGCGCACACAGGGGGATTCATGGCTACACCTTC. Full variable domain (missing parts from reference TRBV9 and TRBJ1-2): DSGVTQTPKHLITATGQRVTLRCSPRSGDLSVYWYQQSLDQGLQFLIQYYNGEERAKGNILERFSAQQFPDLHSELNLSSLELGDSALYFCASSAHRGIHGYTFGSGTRLTVV.